Only a few counts were recorded for the clone carrying this T cell receptor beta chain. With V trimmed by 1 base and J by 0 bases, 5 bases remained unmatched. This CDR3 comprises 17 residues. Germline V gene sequence: CDR1 LNHNV, CDR2 YYDKDF (reference sequence). These data originate in a study of blood T cell repertoires in COVID-19. Study in general: Nucleic acid was either cDNA or gDNA, and it came from T cells, B-cell-depleted T cells, or PBMCs.

TCRdb's table, derived via immunoSEQ multiplex PCR, lists solely in-frame clones and lacks some. The repertoire has 300,000 to 400,000 clones, over 75% of them found once; the top ten carry around 6.9%. The sequence was obtained from a human donor in a cohort sampled during active COVID-19. Input material: peripheral blood. The rearrangement uses TRBV15 and TRBJ2-1, with TRBD2 matching 8 bases. The DNA for the CDR3 is TGTGCCACCAGCAGAGCGGGGGGGCCAGGCTCCTACAATGAGCAGTTCTTC. The encoded protein is CATSRAGGPGSYNEQFF.